The TCR beta chain under discussion was sequenced for a study of cytomegalovirus exposure and HLA in healthy donors. The V end lost 5 bases, the J end lost 1 base, and 5 bases lay between the germline ends. The CDR3 runs to 12 residues. Germline assignment: CDR1 SGHAT and CDR2 FQNNGV. 13 Jbeta primers and 60 Vbeta primers were used for the PCR. Profiling relied on immunoSEQ multiplex PCR, and the TCRdb table lists in-frame clones only, not all of them. The sample records around 200,000 clones, roughly 79% being singletons. The origin of this receptor is a woman in her thirties or forties in good health and CMV-seronegative. The J gene is TRBJ2-5, the V gene TRBV11-2, with D hard to call. Material for sequencing was PBMCs. CDR3 sequence (DNA): TGTGCCAGCAGCCCATCCCAAGAGACCCAGTACTTC. Amino acids: CASSPSQETQYF.